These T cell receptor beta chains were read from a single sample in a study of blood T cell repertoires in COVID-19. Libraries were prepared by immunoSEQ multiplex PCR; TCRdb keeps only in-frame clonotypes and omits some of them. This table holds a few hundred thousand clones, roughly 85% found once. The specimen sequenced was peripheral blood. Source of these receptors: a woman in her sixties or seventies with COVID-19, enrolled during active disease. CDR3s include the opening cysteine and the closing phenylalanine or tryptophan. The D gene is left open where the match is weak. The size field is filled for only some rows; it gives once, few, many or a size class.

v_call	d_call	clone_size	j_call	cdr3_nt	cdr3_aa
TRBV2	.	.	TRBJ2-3	TGTGCCAGCAGTGAAGCCCTAGGGGCCAACACAGATACGCAGTATTTT	CASSEALGANTDTQYF
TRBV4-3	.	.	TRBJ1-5	TGCGCCAGCAGCCAAGAATTCCCAGGGGGCAATCAGCCCCAGCATTTT	CASSQEFPGGNQPQHF
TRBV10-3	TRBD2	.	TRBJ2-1	TGTGCCATCAGAGGGACTAGCGTCAATGAGCAGTTCTTC	CAIRGTSVNEQFF
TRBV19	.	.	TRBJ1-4	TGTGCCAGTAGCCCCTTAGGGAGGGCCAGAGGAGATGAAAAACTGTTTTTT	CASSPLGRARGDEKLFF
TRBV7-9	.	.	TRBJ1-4	TGTGCCAGCAGCTTTATACGGGAGAATGAAAAACTGTTTTTT	CASSFIRENEKLFF
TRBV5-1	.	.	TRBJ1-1	TGCGCCAGAGCCGACACAGGGAGCACTGAAGCTTTCTTT	CARADTGSTEAFF
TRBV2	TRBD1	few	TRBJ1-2	TGTGCCAGCACCCGAGTTCGGACAGGGGACTCTAACTATGGCTACACCTTC	CASTRVRTGDSNYGYTF
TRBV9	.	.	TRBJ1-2	TGTGCCAGCCGACAGGAGAATGACTACACCTTC	CASRQENDYTF
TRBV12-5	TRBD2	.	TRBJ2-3	TGTGCTAGTGGTTTGGTAGGAGCGGGAGCAGATACGCAGTATTTT	CASGLVGAGADTQYF
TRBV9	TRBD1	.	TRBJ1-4	TGTGCCAGCAGCACCCTAGGGGGCCCACTGTTTTTT	CASSTLGGPLFF
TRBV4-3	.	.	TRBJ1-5	TGCGCCAGCAGCCAAGATAGAGTGTGGGGAGATCAGCCCCAGCATTTT	CASSQDRVWGDQPQHF
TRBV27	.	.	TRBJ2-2	TGTGCCAGCAGTTTACTTGGCAGGGGCACCGGGGAGCTGTTTTTT	CASSLLGRGTGELFF
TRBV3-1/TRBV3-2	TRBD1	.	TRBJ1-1	TGTGCCAGCAGCCAACGGACAGGGGTGAACACTGAAGCTTTCTTT	CASSQRTGVNTEAFF
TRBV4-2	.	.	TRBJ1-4	TGTGCCAGCAGCCTCGTGACAGGAACTAATGAAAAACTGTTTTTT	CASSLVTGTNEKLFF
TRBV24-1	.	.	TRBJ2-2	TGTGCCACCCGCGATCGACAGAACACCGGGGAGCTGTTTTTT	CATRDRQNTGELFF
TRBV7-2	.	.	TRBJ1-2	TGTGCCAGCAATAGTAACTATGGCTACACCTTC	CASNSNYGYTF
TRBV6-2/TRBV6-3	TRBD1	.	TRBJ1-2	TGTGCCAGCAGCCGGGACAGGGACTATGGCTACACCTTC	CASSRDRDYGYTF
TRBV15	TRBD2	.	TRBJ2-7	TGTGCCACCAGCAGAGATCTAGCGGGAGGGCTCCTCTCCTACGAGCAGTACTTC	CATSRDLAGGLLSYEQYF
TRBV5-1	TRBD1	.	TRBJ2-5	TGCGCCAGCAGCTCAGGGACAGTCCAAGAGACCCAGTACTTC	CASSSGTVQETQYF
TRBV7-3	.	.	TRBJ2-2	TGTGCCAGCAGCTTTTACAGGGTTCCCGGGGAGCTGTTTTTT	CASSFYRVPGELFF
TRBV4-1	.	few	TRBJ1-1	TGCGCCAGCAGCCAAGGGTGGGGCTGGGCAAACACTGAAGCTTTCTTT	CASSQGWGWANTEAFF
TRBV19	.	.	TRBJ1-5	TGTGCCAGTAGTTCCTTACCGCAGGGTAGTCAGCCCCAGCATTTT	CASSSLPQGSQPQHF
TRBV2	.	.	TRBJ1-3	TGTGCCAGCACCCAGTATAGGGGAACTGGAAACACCATATATTTT	CASTQYRGTGNTIYF
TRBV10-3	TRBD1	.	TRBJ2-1	TGTGCCAGCGGGACAGGGGTTTGGGATGAGCAGTTCTTC	CASGTGVWDEQFF
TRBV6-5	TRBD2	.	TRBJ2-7	TGTGCCAGCAGTTCATGGGCTAGCGGAACCTACGAGCAGTACTTC	CASSSWASGTYEQYF
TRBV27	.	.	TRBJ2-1	TGTGCCAGCAGTTTGAACAGGATAAATGAGCAGTTCTTC	CASSLNRINEQFF
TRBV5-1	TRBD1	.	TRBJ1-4	TGCGCCAGCAGTCCCCAGAGGGGGCTGGATGAAAAACTGTTTTTT	CASSPQRGLDEKLFF
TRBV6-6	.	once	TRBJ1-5	TGTGCCAGCAGTTACGTGGACAGACCCAATCAGCCCCAGCATTTT	CASSYVDRPNQPQHF
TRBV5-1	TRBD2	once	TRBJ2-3	TGCGCCAGCAGACCACCAGGGAGGGGCACAGATACGCAGTATTTT	CASRPPGRGTDTQYF
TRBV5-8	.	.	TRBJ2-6	TGTGCCAGCAGCTTGGAATACAGGGGAGGTGGGGCCAACGTCCTGACTTTC	CASSLEYRGGGANVLTF
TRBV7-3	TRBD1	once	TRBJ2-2	TGTGCCAGCAGCGGACAGGGGGCGACCGGGGAGCTGTTTTTT	CASSGQGATGELFF
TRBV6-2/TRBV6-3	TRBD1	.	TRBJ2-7	TGTGCCAGCAGTTATGGGGACAGCTTCTCCTACGAGCAGTACTTC	CASSYGDSFSYEQYF
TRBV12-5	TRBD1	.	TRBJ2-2	TGTGCTAGTGGCCTGGGACAGGGGAGGGCCGGGGAGCTGTTTTTT	CASGLGQGRAGELFF
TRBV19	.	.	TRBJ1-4	TGTGCCAGTAGTATTAGGAGCAGGGGCCTAAATGAAAAACTGTTTTTT	CASSIRSRGLNEKLFF
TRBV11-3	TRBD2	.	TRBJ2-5	TGTGCCAGCAGTTCCCGACGGGAGGGCCAAGAGACCCAGTACTTC	CASSSRREGQETQYF
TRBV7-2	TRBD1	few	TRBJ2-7	TGTGCCAGCAGTCGACAGGGTTTCGAGCAGTACTTC	CASSRQGFEQYF
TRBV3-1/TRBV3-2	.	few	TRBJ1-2	TGTGCCAGCAGCCAAGTCTGGGTCAGGGCGACAAATGGCTACACCTTC	CASSQVWVRATNGYTF
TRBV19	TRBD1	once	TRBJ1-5	TGTGCCAGTAGTAGCGGGACAGGATATAGCAATCAGCCCCAGCATTTT	CASSSGTGYSNQPQHF
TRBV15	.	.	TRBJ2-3	TGTGCCACCAGCAGAGACCCAAGCCCCGTCACAGATACGCAGTATTTT	CATSRDPSPVTDTQYF
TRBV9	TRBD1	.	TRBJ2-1	TGTGCCAGCAGCCGGTCCGAGGCAGGGGGCATGATTGAGCAGTTCTTC	CASSRSEAGGMIEQFF
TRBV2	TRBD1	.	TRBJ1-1	TGTGCCAGCAGGATGGGACAGATGAACACTGAAGCTTTCTTT	CASRMGQMNTEAFF
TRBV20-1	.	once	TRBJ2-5	TGCAGTGCTTATCTTGAGACCCAGTACTTC	CSAYLETQYF
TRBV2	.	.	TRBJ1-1	TGTGCCAGCAGTGAAGCGTCAGAATACACTGAAGCTTTCTTT	CASSEASEYTEAFF
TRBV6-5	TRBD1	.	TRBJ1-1	TGTGCCAGCAGCCGGGACAGTGAAGCTTTCTTT	CASSRDSEAFF
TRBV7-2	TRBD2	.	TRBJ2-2	TGTGCCAGCAGCTTGCGGGGGGGAGGCAACACCGGGGAGCTGTTTTTT	CASSLRGGGNTGELFF
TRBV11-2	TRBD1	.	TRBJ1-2	TGTGCCAGCAGCTTAGGACAGGGCGAAGGCTATGGCTACACCTTC	CASSLGQGEGYGYTF